This T cell receptor (beta chain) comes out of a study of PD-1 blockade in classical Hodgkin lymphoma. Study-wide context: Each patient was given nivolumab 3 mg/kg through a vein every 2 weeks. Study-wide results and limits: Newly diagnosed patients had baseline TCR diversity that was reportedly lower than that of healthy donors. There was a significant rise in CD4+ TCR diversity by C4D1, with no such rise for CD8+. Those patients who began receiving nivolumab less than 1 year after ASCT had lower diversity, and they were excluded.

Sequenced by immunoSEQ multiplex PCR; TCRdb stores in-frame clones only, minus some. The profile shows roughly 24,000 clones, about four fifths of them singletons. Indicated time point: cycle 4 day 1 (C4D1), after five to seven weeks of nivolumab. Every single patient, without exception, relapsed after autologous stem cell transplantation, and brentuximab vedotin exposure varied. Comments on this clone: Its matching antigen is unknown.

The CDR3 sequence is 8 residues long. The ends were cut back, 6 bases at V and 14 bases at J, with 7 bases in the middle. Germline lookup yields CDR1 MRHNA and CDR2 SNTAGT. The sequenced sample was peripheral blood mononuclear cells (PBMCs), obtained before the fourth cycle of nivolumab. The chain uses TRBV6-4 and TRBJ2-5, with D unresolved. The clonotype was recovered from a human donor with classical Hodgkin lymphoma. The CDR3 reads CASRTLYF. As DNA, the CDR3 is TGTGCCAGCAGGACCTTATACTTC.